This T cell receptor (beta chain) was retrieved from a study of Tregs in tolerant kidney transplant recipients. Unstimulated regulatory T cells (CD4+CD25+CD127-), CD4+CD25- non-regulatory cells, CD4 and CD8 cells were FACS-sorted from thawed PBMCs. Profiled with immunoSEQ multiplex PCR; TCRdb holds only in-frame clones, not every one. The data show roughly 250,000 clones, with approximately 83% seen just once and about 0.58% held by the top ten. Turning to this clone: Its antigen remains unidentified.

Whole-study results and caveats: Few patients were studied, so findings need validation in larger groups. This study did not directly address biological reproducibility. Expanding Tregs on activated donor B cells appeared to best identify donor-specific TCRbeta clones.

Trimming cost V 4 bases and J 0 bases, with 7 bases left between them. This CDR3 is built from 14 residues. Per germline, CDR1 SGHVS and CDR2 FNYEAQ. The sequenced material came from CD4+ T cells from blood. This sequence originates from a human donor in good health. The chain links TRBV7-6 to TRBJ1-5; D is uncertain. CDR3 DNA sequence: TGTGCCAGCAGCTCCTTACCTAGCAATCAGCCCCAGCATTTT. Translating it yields CASSSLPSNQPQHF.